These 6 T cell receptor beta chains share one sample of origin, sequenced in a study of cytotoxic CD8 clonotypes in ibrutinib-treated CLL. The data were produced by immunoSEQ multiplex PCR, yet TCRdb's version contains in-frame clones alone and is incomplete. The table has some 76,000 clones, approximately 87% seen once. This specimen was PBMCs, taken after 24 months of ibrutinib treatment. These receptors all come from a human donor with chronic lymphocytic leukemia.

The rearrangement uses TRBV2 and TRBJ2-1; D ambiguous. The V end lost 3 bases, the J end lost 8 bases, and 17 bases lay between the germline ends. The CDR3 is 15 amino acids. Germline assignment: CDR1 SNHLY and CDR2 FYNNEI. Here the CDR3 reads CASSDWSLSVDEQFF. The CDR3 DNA follows: TGTGCCAGCAGTGACTGGTCCCTGTCGGTTGATGAGCAGTTCTTC.

This chain connects TRBV5-4 to TRBJ2-5; D is uncertain. CDR1 is SGHNT and CDR2 is YYREEE in the germline V gene (reference sequence). CDR3 length: 13 amino acids. Trimming took 1 base from V and 5 from J, leaving 9 bases between them. The DNA for the CDR3 is TGTGCCAGCAGCTTGATCTCTCGCGAGACCCAGTACTTC. This gives the protein CASSLISRETQYF.

The V call is TRBV5-4, the J call TRBJ2-5; TRBD2 agrees at 15 bases. Germline CDR1 and CDR2: SGHNT and YYREEE (reference sequence). V lost 4 bases to trimming and J lost 5 bases; unmatched junction nucleotides: 6. The CDR3 has 16 amino acids. The CDR3, as DNA: TGTGCCAGCAGCCCCCGGACTAGCGGGAGGGTGGAGACCCAGTACTTC. This sequence encodes CASSPRTSGRVETQYF.

The chain joins TRBV7-8 to TRBJ2-7, with 7 positions matching TRBD2. CDR3 length: 17 amino acids. The trim removed 1 base at V and 7 bases at J, leaving 16 bases unmatched. Germline CDR1 and CDR2: SGHVS and FQNEAQ. The CDR3 DNA sequence: TGTGCCAGCAGCTTAGGGTCCGTTAAGCCGCCCGGGGGGGAGCAGTACTTC. It specifies CASSLGSVKPPGGEQYF. Full variable domain (outside the CDR3, taken from reference TRBV7-8 and TRBJ2-7): GAGVSQSPRYKVAKRGQDVALRCDPISGHVSLFWYQQALGQGPEFLTYFQNEAQLDKSGLPSDRFFAERPEGSVSTLKIQRTQQEDSAVYLCASSLGSVKPPGGEQYFGPGTRLTVT.

As to this clone: Different DNA sequences within this sample yield the same CDR3. The chain links TRBV11-3 to TRBJ2-1; 7 positions match TRBD2. The CDR3 covers 15 residues. V was pared by 0 bases and J by 8 bases, with 7 bases of the junction left unmatched. Germline CDR1 and CDR2: SGHNT and YENEEA. The CDR3, as DNA: TGTGCCAGCAGCTTAGATGGTAGGGCGGGGGATGAGCAGTTCTTC. Translation gives CASSLDGRAGDEQFF.

This clone appeared once. The rearrangement uses TRBV19 and TRBJ2-7; 8 nucleotides match TRBD1. V lost 2 bases, J lost 3 bases, and 6 bases stayed unmatched. The CDR3 runs 15 residues. Germline CDR1 and CDR2: LNHDA and SQIVND (reference sequence). The CDR3 sequence is CASSISRGPFYEQYF. CDR3 DNA: TGTGCCAGTAGTATAAGCAGGGGGCCGTTCTACGAGCAGTACTTC.